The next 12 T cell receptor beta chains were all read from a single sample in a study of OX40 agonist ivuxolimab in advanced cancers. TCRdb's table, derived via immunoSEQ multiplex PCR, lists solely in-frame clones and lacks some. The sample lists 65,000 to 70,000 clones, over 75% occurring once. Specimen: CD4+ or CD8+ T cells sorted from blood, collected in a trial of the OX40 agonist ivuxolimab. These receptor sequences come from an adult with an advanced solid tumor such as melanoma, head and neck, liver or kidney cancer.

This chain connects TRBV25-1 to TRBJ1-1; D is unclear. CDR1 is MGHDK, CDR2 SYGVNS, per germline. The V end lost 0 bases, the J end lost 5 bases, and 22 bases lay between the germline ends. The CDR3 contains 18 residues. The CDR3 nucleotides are TGTGCCAGCAGTGAATATACCCCGTCGGCTAAACGGAGGACTGAAGCTTTCTTT. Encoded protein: CASSEYTPSAKRRTEAFF. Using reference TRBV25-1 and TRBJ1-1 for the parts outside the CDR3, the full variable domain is EADIYQTPRYLVIGTGKKITLECSQTMGHDKMYWYQQDPGMELHLIHYSYGVNSTEKGDLSSESTVSRIRTEHFPLTLESARPSHTSQYLCASSEYTPSAKRRTEAFFGQGTRLTVV.

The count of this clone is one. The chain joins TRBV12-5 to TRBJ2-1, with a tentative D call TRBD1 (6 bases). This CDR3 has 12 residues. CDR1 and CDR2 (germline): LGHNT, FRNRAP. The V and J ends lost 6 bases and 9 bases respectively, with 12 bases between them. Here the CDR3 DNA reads TGTGCTAGTGGCCTAATCAGGGGTGAGCAGTTCTTC. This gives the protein CASGLIRGEQFF. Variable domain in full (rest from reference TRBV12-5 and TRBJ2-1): DARVTQTPRHKVTEMGQEVTMRCQPILGHNTVFWYRQTMMQGLELLAYFRNRAPLDDSGMPKDRFSAEMPDATLATLKIQPSEPRDSAVYFCASGLIRGEQFFGPGTRLTVL.

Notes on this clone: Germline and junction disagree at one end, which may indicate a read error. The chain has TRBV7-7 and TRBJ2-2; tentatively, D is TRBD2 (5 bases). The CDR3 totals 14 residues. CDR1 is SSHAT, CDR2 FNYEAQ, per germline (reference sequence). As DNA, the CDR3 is TGTGCTAGCAGCTTTGAGGGTGACACCGGGGAGCTGTTTTTT. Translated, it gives CASSFEGDTGELFF.

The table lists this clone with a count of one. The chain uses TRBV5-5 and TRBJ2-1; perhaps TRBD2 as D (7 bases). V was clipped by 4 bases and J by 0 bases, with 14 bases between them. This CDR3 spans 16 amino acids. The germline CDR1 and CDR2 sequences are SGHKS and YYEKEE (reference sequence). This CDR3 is CASSPKGGSSYNEQFF. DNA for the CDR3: TGTGCCAGCAGCCCTAAGGGGGGGAGCTCCTACAATGAGCAGTTCTTC.

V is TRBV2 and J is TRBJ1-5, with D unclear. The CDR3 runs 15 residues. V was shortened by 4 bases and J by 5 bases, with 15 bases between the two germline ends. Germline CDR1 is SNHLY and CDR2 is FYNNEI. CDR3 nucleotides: TGTGCCAGCAGTGGGGAGATTATGGGCCATCAGCCCCAGCATTTT. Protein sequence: CASSGEIMGHQPQHF.

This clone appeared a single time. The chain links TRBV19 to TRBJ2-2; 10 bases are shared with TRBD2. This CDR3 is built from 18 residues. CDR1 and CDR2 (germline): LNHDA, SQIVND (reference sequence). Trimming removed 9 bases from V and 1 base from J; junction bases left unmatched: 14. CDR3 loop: CASHRQAGGPRNTGELFF. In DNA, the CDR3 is TGTGCCAGCCACCGGCAAGCGGGGGGGCCTAGGAACACCGGGGAGCTGTTTTTT.

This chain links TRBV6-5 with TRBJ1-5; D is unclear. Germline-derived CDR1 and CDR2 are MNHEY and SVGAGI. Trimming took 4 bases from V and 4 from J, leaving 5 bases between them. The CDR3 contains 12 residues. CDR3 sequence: CASSSINQPQHF. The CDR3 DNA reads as TGTGCCAGCAGTTCGATAAATCAGCCCCAGCATTTT.

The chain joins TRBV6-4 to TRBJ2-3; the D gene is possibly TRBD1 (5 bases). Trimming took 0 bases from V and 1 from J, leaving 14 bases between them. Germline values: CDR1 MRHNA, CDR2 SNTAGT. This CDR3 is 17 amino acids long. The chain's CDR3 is CASSDSRAGSGTDTQYF. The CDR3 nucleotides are TGTGCCAGCAGTGACTCAAGGGCAGGGTCCGGCACAGATACGCAGTATTTT.

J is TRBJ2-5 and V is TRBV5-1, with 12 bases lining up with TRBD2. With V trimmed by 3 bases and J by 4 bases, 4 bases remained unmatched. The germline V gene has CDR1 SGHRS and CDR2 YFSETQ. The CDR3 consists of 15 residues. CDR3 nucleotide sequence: TGCGCCAGCAGCTCCCTAGCGGGGGGGATAGAGACCCAGTACTTC. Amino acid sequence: CASSSLAGGIETQYF.

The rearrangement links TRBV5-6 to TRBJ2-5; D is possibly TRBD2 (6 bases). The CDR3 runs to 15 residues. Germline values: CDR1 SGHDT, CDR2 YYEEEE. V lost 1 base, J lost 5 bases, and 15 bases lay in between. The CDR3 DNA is TGTGCCAGCAGCTTGTTTGGAGGGTTGGACGAGACCCAGTACTTC. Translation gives CASSLFGGLDETQYF.

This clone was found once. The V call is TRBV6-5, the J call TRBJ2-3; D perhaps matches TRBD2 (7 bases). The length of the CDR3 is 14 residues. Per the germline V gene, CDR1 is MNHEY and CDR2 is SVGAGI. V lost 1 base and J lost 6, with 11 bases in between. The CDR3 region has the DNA TGTGCCAGCAGTTACTGGGGGGGCTCTGATACGCAGTATTTT. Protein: CASSYWGGSDTQYF.

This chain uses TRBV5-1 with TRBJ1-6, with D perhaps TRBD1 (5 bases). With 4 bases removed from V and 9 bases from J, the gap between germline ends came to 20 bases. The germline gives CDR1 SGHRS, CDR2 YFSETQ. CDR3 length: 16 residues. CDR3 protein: CASSAEDTLLGSPLHF. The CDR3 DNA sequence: TGCGCCAGCAGCGCTGAGGACACTCTGCTGGGTTCACCCCTCCACTTT.